This entry lists 7 T cell receptor beta chains sequenced from one sample in a study of T-cell memory formation after mild COVID-19. TCRdb independently ran MiXCR on the 5' RACE reads; one entry per CDR3 protein. The data hold some 160,000 distinct CDR3 sequences, with about a third observed a single time. Sequencing was carried out using PBMCs or a T cell subset sorted from them (not recorded which). The source is an adult woman who had mild COVID-19 (a few samples of this study predate the infection). Cell type and time point are not known.

CDR3 sequence reads: CASSPAGPYNEQFF. The CDR3 DNA reads as TGTGCCAGCAGCCCCGCTGGCCCCTACAATGAGCAGTTCTTC. This sequence joins TRBV7-3 and TRBJ2-1, with D unresolved. Trimming took 5 bases from V and 2 from J, leaving 10 bases between them. Germline values: CDR1 SGHTA, CDR2 FQGTGA. The CDR3 runs 14 residues.

The chain employs TRBV3-1 and TRBJ2-5; D is ambiguous. Germline lookup yields CDR1 LGHDT and CDR2 YNNKEL (reference sequence). This CDR3 contains 15 residues. Trimming removed 3 bases from V and 2 bases from J, with 13 bases in between. The CDR3 DNA reads as TGTGCCAGCAGCCATGTGAATAGCAGGCAAGAGACCCAGTACTTC. Protein: CASSHVNSRQETQYF.

The chain employs TRBV27 and TRBJ2-1, with 11 bases fitting TRBD2. J gave up 1 base and V 6 bases, and 8 bases lay outside the gene matches. Germline-derived CDR1 and CDR2 are MNHEY and SMNVEV (reference sequence). The length of the CDR3 is 17 residues. CDR3 nucleotide sequence: TGTGCCAGCAGGGGATCTAGCGGGAGGTTGTCCTACAATGAGCAGTTCTTC. It specifies CASRGSSGRLSYNEQFF.

CDR3 in DNA: TGCGCCAGCAGCCTCAGGGTCGGTGGCACAGATACGCAGTATTTT. Amino acid sequence: CASSLRVGGTDTQYF. The gene calls are TRBV5-1 and TRBJ2-3, with D possibly matching TRBD1 (5 bases). The V end was cut by 4 bases, the J end by 1 base, with 13 bases between. The germline V gene encodes CDR1 SGHRS and CDR2 YFSETQ. The CDR3 consists of 15 residues.

The genes are TRBV5-5 and TRBJ2-3; no firm D call. Germline V gene data show CDR1 as SGHKS and CDR2 as YYEKEE (reference sequence). The CDR3 runs to 12 residues. V dropped 3 bases and J dropped 6 bases, with 8 bases sitting between them. Here the CDR3 DNA reads TGTGCCAGCAGCTCCGAGGTCGATACGCAGTATTTT. This sequence encodes CASSSEVDTQYF.

The CDR3 nucleotides read TGTGCCAGCAGTCGGACAGAAAACAATGAGCAGTTCTTC. It is translated as CASSRTENNEQFF. The V call is TRBV6-4, the J call TRBJ2-1; D is possibly TRBD1 (6 bases). Germline V CDR1 and CDR2: MRHNA, SNTAGT. The CDR3 is made up of 13 amino acids. With 5 bases removed from V and 5 bases from J, the gap between germline ends came to 10 bases.

The chain combines TRBV29-1 with TRBJ1-2; TRBD1 is a possible D gene (6 bases). This CDR3 contains 12 residues. V lost 8 bases and J 4 bases, leaving 14 bases between the germline ends. Looked up from germline, CDR1 is SQVTM and CDR2 is ANQGSEA. The CDR3 loop is CSIQGIGYGYTF. CDR3 sequence (DNA): TGCAGCATACAGGGAATAGGCTATGGCTACACCTTC.